The entry below gives a single TCR beta chain sequence along with its context. This may come from a read error, since a much larger clone is one base off. The template was RNA from unsorted bulk tissue. This entry belongs to a study of tumor and adjacent non-tumor tissue in lung cancer. The CDR3 length is 15 residues. The library came from three nested PCR rounds adapted from ARM-PCR protocols. TCRdb passed the multiplex PCR reads through MiXCR, listing each CDR3 protein once. The table lists about 110,000 distinct CDR3 sequences, more than 60% of them singletons. The specimen sequenced was lung tumor tissue. The receptor's source is a woman aged 55-75 years with non-small cell lung cancer. The chain recombines TRBV12-3 or TRBV12-4 with TRBJ1-3; D not certain. As DNA, the CDR3 is TGTGCCTGCAGTTCCACCGGTGTACGTGGAAACACCATATATTTT. Translated: CACSSTGVRGNTIYF.